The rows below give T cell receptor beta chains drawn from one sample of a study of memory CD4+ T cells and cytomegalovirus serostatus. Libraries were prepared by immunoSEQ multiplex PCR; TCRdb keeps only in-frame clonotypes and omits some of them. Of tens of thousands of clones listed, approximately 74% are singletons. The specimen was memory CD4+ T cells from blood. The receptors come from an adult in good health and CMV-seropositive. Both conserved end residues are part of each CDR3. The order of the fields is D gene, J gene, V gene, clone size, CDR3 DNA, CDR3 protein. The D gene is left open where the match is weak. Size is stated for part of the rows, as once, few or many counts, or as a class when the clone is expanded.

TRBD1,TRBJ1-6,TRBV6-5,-,TGTGCCAGCAGGCCGACAGGGGGAGGTTCACCCCTCCACTTT,CASRPTGGGSPLHF
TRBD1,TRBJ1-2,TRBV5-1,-,TGCGCCAGCAGCTTGGGAACGACAGGGGTTAATGGCTACACCTTC,CASSLGTTGVNGYTF
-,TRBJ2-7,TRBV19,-,TGTGCCAGTAGTCCGGACGGCCCGGAGGTCTACGAGCAGTACTTC,CASSPDGPEVYEQYF
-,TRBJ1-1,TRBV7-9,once,TGTGCCAGCAGCTTAGGGATGGACTCATACATGAACACTGAAGCTTTCTTT,CASSLGMDSYMNTEAFF
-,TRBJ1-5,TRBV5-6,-,TGTGCCAGCAGCTTGTGGAACAGAGGGCAGCCCCAGCATTTT,CASSLWNRGQPQHF
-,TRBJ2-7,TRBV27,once,TGTGCCAGCAGTTTTCGAGGAGGACGATCTATATTAATTTACGAGCAGTACTTC,CASSFRGGRSILIYEQYF
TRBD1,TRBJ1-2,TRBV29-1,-,TGCAGCGTTGAAGATGGGACAGGTTACTATGGCTACACCTTC,CSVEDGTGYYGYTF
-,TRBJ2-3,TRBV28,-,TGTGCCAGCAGTCAATTCGGACTTAGCACAGATACGCAGTATTTT,CASSQFGLSTDTQYF
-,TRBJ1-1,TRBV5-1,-,TGCGCCAGCAGCTCAACAGGGTTCGAAATGAACACTGAAGCTTTCTTT,CASSSTGFEMNTEAFF
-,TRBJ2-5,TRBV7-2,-,TGTGCCAGCAGCTTAGCCCTACAGGGCGGGACCCAGTACTTC,CASSLALQGGTQYF
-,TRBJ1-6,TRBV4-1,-,TGCGCCAGCAGCCCCTTTACGCGGGGTAAGCATTCACCCCTCCACTTT,CASSPFTRGKHSPLHF
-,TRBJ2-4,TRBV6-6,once,TGTGCCAGCGGCAGGGGAAACATTCAGTACTTC,CASGRGNIQYF
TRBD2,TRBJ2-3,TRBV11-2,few,TGTGCCAGCAGCTTTACCGGGGGGGATAAGACAGATACGCAGTATTTT,CASSFTGGDKTDTQYF
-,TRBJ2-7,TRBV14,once,TGTGCCAGCAGCCAAGAAACAGGGCGCGGGGAGCAGTACTTC,CASSQETGRGEQYF
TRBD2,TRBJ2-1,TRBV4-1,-,TGCGCCAGCAGCCTGGGACTAGGCGGGGATGAGCAGTTCTTC,CASSLGLGGDEQFF
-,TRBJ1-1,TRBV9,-,TGTGCCAGCTCCCCAACACCCGGGGGGGGGTCTGAAGCTTTCTTT,CASSPTPGGGSEAFF
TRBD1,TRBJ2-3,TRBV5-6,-,TGTGCCAGCAGCACCGGGACAGGGGGGAGTGCAGATACGCAGTATTTT,CASSTGTGGSADTQYF
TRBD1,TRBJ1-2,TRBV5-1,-,TGCGCCAGCAGCTCGGGGACAGGGGATTATGGCTACACCTTC,CASSSGTGDYGYTF
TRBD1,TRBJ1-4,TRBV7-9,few,TGTGCCAGCACCAAGGACAGGGGGGATGAAAAACTGTTTTTT,CASTKDRGDEKLFF
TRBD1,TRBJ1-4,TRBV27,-,TGTGCCAGCAGTAAAGCAGGGGGAGAAAATGAAAAACTGTTTTTT,CASSKAGGENEKLFF
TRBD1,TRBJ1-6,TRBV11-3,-,TGTGCCAGCAGAATCTGGGACAGGGGGTTGTCACCCCTCCACTTT,CASRIWDRGLSPLHF
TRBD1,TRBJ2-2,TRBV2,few,TGTGCCAGCAGTCGAGGACAGGGGCCCGGGGAGCTGTTTTTT,CASSRGQGPGELFF
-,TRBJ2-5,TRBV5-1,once,TGCGCCAGCAGCTCCCATAAAGAAGAGACCCAGTACTTC,CASSSHKEETQYF
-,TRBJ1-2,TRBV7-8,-,TGTGCCAGCAGCTTAGTAGGGGTGAACTATGGCTACACCTTC,CASSLVGVNYGYTF
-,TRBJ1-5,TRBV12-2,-,TGTGCAAGTCGCTTTAGACAGGGCCAGCCCCAGCATTTT,CASRFRQGQPQHF
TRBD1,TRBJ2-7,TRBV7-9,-,TGTGCCAGCAGCTTAGCACCGGGACAGGTGCTATACGAGCAGTACTTC,CASSLAPGQVLYEQYF
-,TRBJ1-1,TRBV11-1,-,TGTGCCAGCAGCTTAAATAGGGGGAAGGCTGAAGCTTTCTTT,CASSLNRGKAEAFF
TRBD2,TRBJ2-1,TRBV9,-,TGTGCCAGCAGCGTAAGCCCACTAGCGGGGGGGCTTGGTGAGCAGTTCTTC,CASSVSPLAGGLGEQFF
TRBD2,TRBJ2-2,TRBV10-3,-,TGTGCCATCAGCCCAGCGGGGGGGCGTAACGGGGAGCTGTTTTTT,CAISPAGGRNGELFF
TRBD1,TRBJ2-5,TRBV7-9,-,TGTGCCAGCAGCTTCGGACAGGGGGGAGAGACCCAGTACTTC,CASSFGQGGETQYF
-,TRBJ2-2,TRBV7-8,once,TGTGCCAGCAGCCGTGAGGGGGACCTGAACACCGGGGAGCTGTTTTTT,CASSREGDLNTGELFF
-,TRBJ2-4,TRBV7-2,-,TGTGCCAGCAGCTTAGCCACAGGGTCCGGGGGCAAAAACATTCAGTACTTC,CASSLATGSGGKNIQYF